The 11 T cell receptor beta chains listed next were all sequenced from one sample in a study of T cell responses to AZD1222 COVID-19 vaccine. The data were produced by immunoSEQ multiplex PCR, yet TCRdb's version contains in-frame clones alone and is incomplete. The repertoire holds 90,000 to 120,000 clones, with over 85% as singletons. Sequencing used peripheral blood, obtained on day 0 of MenACWY control vaccination. The receptors stem from an adult in good health.

This rearrangement joins TRBV27 to TRBJ2-4, with a possible D match to TRBD2 (5 bases). CDR1 and CDR2 (germline): MNHEY, SMNVEV (reference sequence). This CDR3 has 14 residues. Trimming shortened V by 5 bases and J by 1 base, and 9 bases separated the two germline ends. Here the CDR3 DNA reads TGTGCCAGCAGTGTGACGGGGGCCAAAAACATTCAGTACTTC. Its protein product is CASSVTGAKNIQYF.

The J gene is TRBJ1-5, the V gene TRBV3-1 (or the pseudogene TRBV3-2), with a weak D call TRBD1 (6 bases). The CDR3 is made up of 13 amino acids. Per the germline V gene, CDR1 is LGHDT and CDR2 is YNNKEL (reference sequence). V shed 3 bases and J shed 4 bases, with 7 bases lying between them. CDR3 sequence (DNA): TGTGCCAGCAGCCATCAGGGGAATCAGCCCCAGCATTTT. It encodes CASSHQGNQPQHF.

The rearrangement joins TRBV6-5 to TRBJ2-5; 9 bases are shared with TRBD2. This CDR3 spans 15 amino acids. Germline CDR1 is MNHEY and CDR2 is SVGAGI. Trimming at V came to 5 bases and at J to 2 bases, leaving 6 bases not matched to a gene. This CDR3 is CASSLGLAHQETQYF. CDR3 sequence (DNA): TGTGCCAGCAGTCTCGGACTAGCGCATCAAGAGACCCAGTACTTC.

This clone showed up just once. The chain uses TRBV3-1 (or the pseudogene TRBV3-2) and TRBJ2-5; TRBD2 matches at 7 bases. Germline-derived CDR1 and CDR2 are LGHDT and YNNKEL (reference sequence). Trimming removed 1 base from V and 2 bases from J; junction bases left unmatched: 4. CDR3 length: 15 amino acids. The DNA for the CDR3 is TGTGCCAGCAGCCAAGTCCAGCGGGGTCAAGAGACCCAGTACTTC. This translates into CASSQVQRGQETQYF.

The chain couples TRBV5-1 to TRBJ2-5, with 7 nucleotides matching TRBD2. The CDR3 spans 17 residues. Germline lookup yields CDR1 SGHRS and CDR2 YFSETQ. Trimming removed 3 bases from V and 5 bases from J; junction bases left unmatched: 16. The CDR3 DNA is TGCGCCAGCAGCTCCGGCGGGGGTGCCAGGGTGTTGGAGACCCAGTACTTC. It encodes CASSSGGGARVLETQYF.

The rearrangement joins TRBV6-2 or TRBV6-3 to TRBJ1-3; 9 nucleotides align to TRBD1. The V segment lost 2 bases and the J segment 0 bases; nucleotides outside the gene matches: 5. Per the germline V gene, CDR1 is MNHEY and CDR2 is SVGEGT. The CDR3 contains 17 residues. The CDR3 sequence: CASSYDSTGGSGNTIYF. DNA of the CDR3: TGTGCCAGCAGTTACGATTCGACAGGGGGCTCTGGAAACACCATATATTTT.

CDR3 region: CASSGEETQETQYF. In nucleotides, the CDR3 is TGTGCCAGCAGCGGAGAGGAAACCCAAGAGACCCAGTACTTC. V gene TRBV7-9 combines with J gene TRBJ2-5; D unresolved. The germline V and J ends were trimmed by 5 bases and 1 base, with 11 bases remaining between them. The CDR3 runs 14 residues. Germline loops: CDR1 SEHNR, CDR2 FQNEAQ (reference sequence).

The chain recombines TRBV4-1 with TRBJ1-2, with 10 positions matching TRBD1. Germline V gene data show CDR1 as MGHRA and CDR2 as YSYEKL. V gave up 0 bases and J gave up 1 base; unmatched junction bases: 2. This CDR3 has 16 amino acids. The CDR3 nucleotides are TGCGCCAGCAGCCAAGACTGGGACAGGGGTAACTATGGCTACACCTTC. This encodes CASSQDWDRGNYGYTF.

The chain is built from TRBV6-2 or TRBV6-3 and TRBJ1-1; 8 positions match TRBD1. Germline V gene data show CDR1 as MNHEY and CDR2 as SVGEGT. Germline trimming cut 4 bases from V and 4 bases from J; bases unmatched to any gene: 2. There are 13 residues in the CDR3. The CDR3 is CASSFTGGTEAFF. The CDR3 coding sequence is TGTGCCAGCAGTTTTACAGGGGGCACTGAAGCTTTCTTT.

The chain uses TRBV30 and TRBJ1-1, with D hard to call. Trimming cost V 4 bases and J 4 bases, with 13 bases left between them. The CDR3 contains 13 residues. In germline, CDR1 is GTSNPN, CDR2 SVGIG (reference sequence). The CDR3 DNA sequence: TGTGCCTGGACCCTGAATGAAGGCACTGAAGCTTTCTTT. It yields the protein CAWTLNEGTEAFF.

The gene calls are TRBV6-5 and TRBJ2-7; 10 bases match TRBD2. The CDR3 contains 13 residues. CDR1 is MNHEY, CDR2 SVGAGI, per germline. The V segment lost 6 bases and the J segment 2 bases; nucleotides outside the gene matches: 1. The CDR3 is CASRGLATYEQYF. The CDR3 DNA follows: TGTGCCAGCAGGGGACTAGCGACCTACGAGCAGTACTTC.